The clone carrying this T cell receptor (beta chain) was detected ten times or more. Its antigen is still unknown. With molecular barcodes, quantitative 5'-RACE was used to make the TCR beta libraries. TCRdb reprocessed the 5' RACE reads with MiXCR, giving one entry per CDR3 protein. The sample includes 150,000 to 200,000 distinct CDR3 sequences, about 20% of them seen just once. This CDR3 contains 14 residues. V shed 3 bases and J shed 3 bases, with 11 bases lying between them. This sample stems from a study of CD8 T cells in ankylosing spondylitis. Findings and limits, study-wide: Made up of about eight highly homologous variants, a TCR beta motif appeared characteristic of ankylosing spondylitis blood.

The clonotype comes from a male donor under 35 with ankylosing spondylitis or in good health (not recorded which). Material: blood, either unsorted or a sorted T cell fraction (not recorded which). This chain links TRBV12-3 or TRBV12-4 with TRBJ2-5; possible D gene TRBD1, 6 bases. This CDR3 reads CASSFQNREETQYF. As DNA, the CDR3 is TGTGCCAGCAGTTTTCAGAACAGGGAAGAGACCCAGTACTTC.